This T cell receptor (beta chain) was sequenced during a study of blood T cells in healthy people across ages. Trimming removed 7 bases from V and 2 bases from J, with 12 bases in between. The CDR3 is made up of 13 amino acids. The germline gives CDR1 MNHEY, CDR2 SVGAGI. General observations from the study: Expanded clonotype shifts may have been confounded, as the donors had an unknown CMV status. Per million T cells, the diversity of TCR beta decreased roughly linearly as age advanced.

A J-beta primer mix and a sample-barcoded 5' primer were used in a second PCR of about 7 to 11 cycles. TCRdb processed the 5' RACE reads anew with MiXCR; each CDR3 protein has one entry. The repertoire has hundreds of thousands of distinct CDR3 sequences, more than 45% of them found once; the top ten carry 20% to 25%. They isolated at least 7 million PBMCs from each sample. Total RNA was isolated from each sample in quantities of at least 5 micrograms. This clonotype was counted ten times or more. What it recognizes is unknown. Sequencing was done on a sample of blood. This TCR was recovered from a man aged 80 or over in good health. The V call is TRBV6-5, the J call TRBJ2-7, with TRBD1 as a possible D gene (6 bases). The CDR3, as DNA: TGTGCCAGCATCAAGACAGGAACCTACGAGCAGTACTTC. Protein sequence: CASIKTGTYEQYF.